Following are 15 T cell receptor beta chains from one sample sequenced in a study of T cell responses to AZD1222 COVID-19 vaccine. Using immunoSEQ multiplex PCR, the repertoire was profiled, and TCRdb retains in-frame clones only, with some absent. The data contain roughly 170,000 clones, 88% of them singletons. The material was peripheral blood, obtained on day 0 of AZD1222 vaccination. Every receptor here comes from an adult in good health.

This clone showed up just once. The gene calls are TRBV15 and TRBJ2-3; D unclear. Germline CDR1 reads LNHNV; CDR2 reads YYDKDF (reference sequence). The CDR3 extends over 13 amino acids. V gave up 0 bases and J gave up 9 bases, with 10 bases separating them. DNA of the CDR3: TGTGCCACCAGCAGAGAATGGGATTCGACGCAGTATTTT. The encoded protein is CATSREWDSTQYF.

The chain couples TRBV10-2 to TRBJ1-1; the D is unclear. V lost 6 bases and J lost 5, with 10 bases in between. The CDR3 is 12 residues long. In germline, CDR1 is WSHSY, CDR2 SAAADI. In DNA form, the CDR3 reads TGCGCCAGCAGCAAGCTAGGGACTGAAGCTTTCTTT. This codes for CASSKLGTEAFF.

CDR3 sequence (DNA): TGTGCCAGCAGTGAAGCGTGGGGGGCGTATGGCTACACCTTC. Its translation is CASSEAWGAYGYTF. The chain combines TRBV6-1 with TRBJ1-2; the D gene is possibly TRBD1 (6 bases). V dropped 0 bases and J dropped 5 bases, with 10 bases sitting between them. This CDR3 is 14 amino acids long. Germline loops: CDR1 MNHNS, CDR2 SASEGT.

This clone has only one observation. This chain connects TRBV9 to TRBJ1-5, with D possibly matching TRBD1 (6 bases). The CDR3 length is 14 residues. Germline values: CDR1 SGDLS, CDR2 YYNGEE. The V end lost 2 bases, the J end lost 3 bases, and 9 bases lay between the germline ends. The CDR3 sequence is CASSVGQNNQPQHF. The DNA for the CDR3 is TGTGCCAGCAGCGTCGGACAGAACAATCAGCCCCAGCATTTT. The full variable domain, completed using reference TRBV9 and TRBJ1-5, is DSGVTQTPKHLITATGQRVTLRCSPRSGDLSVYWYQQSLDQGLQFLIQYYNGEERAKGNILERFSAQQFPDLHSELNLSSLELGDSALYFCASSVGQNNQPQHFGDGTRLSIL.

This clone was seen a single time. The gene calls are TRBV6-6 and TRBJ1-3, with no clear D. V shed 3 bases and J shed 0 bases, with 6 bases lying between them. CDR1 is MNHNY and CDR2 is SVGAGI in the germline V gene (reference sequence). This CDR3 region has 14 residues. The CDR3 loop is CASSYMSSGNTIYF. As DNA, the CDR3 is TGTGCCAGCAGTTATATGAGCTCTGGAAACACCATATATTTT.

The J gene is TRBJ2-1, the V gene TRBV19; 10 bases are a match to TRBD1. With 4 bases clipped from V and 2 bases from J, the junction kept 5 bases outside the gene matches. CDR3 length equals 16 residues. Germline CDR1 and CDR2: LNHDA and SQIVND (reference sequence). CDR3 region: CASSKGDRGPYNEQFF. CDR3 DNA sequence: TGTGCCAGTAGTAAAGGGGACAGGGGTCCCTACAATGAGCAGTTCTTC.

This clone was picked up a small number of times. The chain joins TRBV4-2 to TRBJ2-7, with D hard to call. V dropped 0 bases and J dropped 2 bases, with 11 bases sitting between them. The germline V gene encodes CDR1 LGHNA and CDR2 YNFKEQ. CDR3 length: 15 residues. This CDR3 reads CASSQERTVAYEQYF. CDR3 bases: TGTGCCAGCAGCCAAGAAAGGACGGTGGCCTACGAGCAGTACTTC.

This clone showed up just once. The V call is TRBV7-3, the J call TRBJ1-6; D remains ambiguous. This CDR3 spans 12 amino acids. Germline V CDR1 and CDR2: SGHTA, FQGTGA. Trimming took off 2 bases at V and 13 bases at J, with 9 bases between the two ends. CDR3 in amino acids: CASSLPGFPLHF. DNA of the CDR3: TGTGCCAGCAGCTTACCCGGTTTTCCCCTCCACTTT.

The rearrangement uses TRBV15 and TRBJ2-5; D may be TRBD2 (6 bases). The germline V gene encodes CDR1 LNHNV and CDR2 YYDKDF (reference sequence). The CDR3 runs 13 residues. V was cut by 5 bases and J by 1 base, with 8 bases left in between. The CDR3 region is CATSGGIQETQYF. DNA of the CDR3: TGTGCCACCAGCGGGGGGATCCAAGAGACCCAGTACTTC.

V and J are TRBV7-8 and TRBJ1-4, with TRBD1 as a possible D gene (6 bases). CDR3 length: 15 residues. Looked up from germline, CDR1 is SGHVS and CDR2 is FQNEAQ. V lost 10 bases and J 0 bases, leaving 15 bases between the germline ends. The CDR3 loop reads CATLQGTSTNEKLFF. The CDR3 coding sequence is TGTGCCACCCTACAGGGCACTTCAACTAATGAAAAACTGTTTTTT.

V and J are TRBV2 and TRBJ1-1; D is possibly TRBD1 (5 bases). Trimming left V 4 bases short and J 1 base short, with 13 bases between. The CDR3 is 15 residues long. CDR1 SNHLY and CDR2 FYNNEI come from the germline V gene. For the CDR3, the DNA is TGTGCCAGCAGTGGCCGGGGGGTCTGGAACACTGAAGCTTTCTTT. Translation gives CASSGRGVWNTEAFF.

The genes are TRBV5-4 and TRBJ1-2; tentatively, D is TRBD1 (6 bases). This CDR3 has 15 residues. Trimming removed 1 base from V and 3 bases from J, with 13 bases in between. Germline-derived CDR1 and CDR2 are SGHNT and YYREEE (reference sequence). The CDR3 coding sequence is TGTGCCAGCAGCTTGCCGCAGGGGCGGGACTATGGCTACACCTTC. Translated, it gives CASSLPQGRDYGYTF.

V is TRBV11-2 and J is TRBJ1-2; the match to TRBD1 covers 8 bases. The V gene's germline CDR1 is SGHAT and CDR2 FQNNGV. The length of the CDR3 is 12 residues. Unmatched junction bases numbered 0, after V lost 1 base and J lost 8 bases. The CDR3 nucleotides are TGTGCCAGCAGCTTAGGGACAGGGGGCTACACCTTC. Translating it yields CASSLGTGGYTF.

The chain links TRBV21-1 to TRBJ2-3. TRBV21-1 is an annotated pseudogene. The CDR3 loop spans 13 amino acids. For the CDR3, the DNA is TGTGCCGAGGGGGGAGAGCCCACAGATACGCAGTATTTT. Translating gives CAEGGEPTDTQYF.

V and J are TRBV27 and TRBJ2-2; D gene ambiguous. V gave up 6 bases and J gave up 0 bases, with 5 bases separating them. The CDR3 sequence is 13 residues long. Germline V CDR1 and CDR2: MNHEY, SMNVEV (reference sequence). The CDR3 reads CASSGSNTGELFF. Here the CDR3 DNA reads TGTGCCAGCAGCGGTTCGAACACCGGGGAGCTGTTTTTT.